These 26 T cell receptor beta chains originate from one sample sequenced in a study of cytomegalovirus exposure and HLA in healthy donors. Both 60 Vbeta primers and 13 Jbeta primers went into the PCR. Assay used: immunoSEQ multiplex PCR; TCRdb lists only in-frame clones, some missing. The sample yields 97,000 or so clones, roughly a tenth seen once. The sequencing input was PBMCs. These receptors all come from a man between 45 and 60 years old in good health and CMV-seropositive.

Turning to this clone: The same CDR3 is also encoded by other DNA sequences in this sample. J is TRBJ1-6 and V is TRBV10-3; weak D call: TRBD1 (6 bases). There are 14 residues in the CDR3. CDR1 and CDR2 (germline): ENHRY, SYGVKD. Trimming took 10 bases from V and 7 from J, leaving 17 bases between them. The CDR3 DNA sequence: TGTGCCACCACGCCCGGGACACAGAATTCACCCCTCCACTTT. Residues: CATTPGTQNSPLHF.

The sample holds a few counts of this clone. The chain joins TRBV30 to TRBJ2-6, with 7 bases aligning to TRBD1. This CDR3 is 16 amino acids long. Germline V CDR1 and CDR2: GTSNPN, SVGIG (reference sequence). Losses at the gene ends were 1 base for V and 9 bases for J; bases not matched to a gene: 12. CDR3 nucleotides: TGTGCCTGGAGTGGACAGGGTTTTGGATTGGGCAACGTCCTGACTTTC. Its protein is CAWSGQGFGLGNVLTF.

This clone appeared a few times. The rearrangement links TRBV9 to TRBJ1-1; TRBD1 aligns across 7 bases. Per the germline V gene, CDR1 is SGDLS and CDR2 is YYNGEE. CDR3 length: 16 residues. V was pared by 0 bases and J by 1 base, with 6 bases of the junction left unmatched. The CDR3 region has the DNA TGTGCCAGCAGCGTAGCCCCGACAGGGCGGAACACTGAAGCTTTCTTT. It translates to CASSVAPTGRNTEAFF.

This clone was seen a handful of times. The chain employs TRBV7-6 and TRBJ2-5, with TRBD2 identical over 11 bases. The CDR3 spans 14 residues. Germline lookup yields CDR1 SGHVS and CDR2 FNYEAQ. With 5 bases clipped from V and 4 bases from J, the junction kept 3 bases outside the gene matches. The CDR3 bases are TGTGCCAGCAGCCCCGGGACTAGCGGAGAGACCCAGTACTTC. Protein: CASSPGTSGETQYF.

The chain uses TRBV18 and TRBJ2-7, with a possible D match to TRBD2 (11 bases). Trimming cost V 2 bases and J 3 bases, with 26 bases left between them. The CDR3 spans 19 residues. Per germline, CDR1 KGHSH and CDR2 LQKENI. The CDR3 coding sequence is TGTGCCAGCTCACCATCCAGGACAGGGGGGACTAGCGGCATCTACGAGCAGTACTTC. Translated, it gives CASSPSRTGGTSGIYEQYF.

This clone was counted only a few times. The rearrangement links TRBV6-1 to TRBJ2-7, with 15 bases fitting TRBD2. In germline, CDR1 is MNHNS, CDR2 SASEGT. The CDR3 runs 18 residues. V shed 3 bases and J 2 bases; nucleotides not matched to a gene: 8. The CDR3 nucleotides read TGTGCCAGCAGTGACGGACTAGCGGGAGGGGGGAGCCCCTACGAGCAGTACTTC. Translation: CASSDGLAGGGSPYEQYF.

This clone occurred a few times. The sample holds other DNA sequences that translate to the same CDR3. This chain joins TRBV5-4 and TRBJ1-4; D is ambiguous. From germline, CDR1 is SGHNT and CDR2 YYREEE (reference sequence). CDR3 size: 14 residues. V lost 5 bases and J 0 bases, leaving 8 bases between the germline ends. CDR3 nucleotides: TGTGCCAGCAGTTCCGGGGCAACTAATGAAAAACTGTTTTTT. Amino acid sequence: CASSSGATNEKLFF. Drawing the rest from reference TRBV5-4 and TRBJ1-4, the complete variable domain is ETGVTQSPTHLIKTRGQQVTLRCSSQSGHNTVSWYQQALGQGPQFIFQYYREEENGRGNFPPRFSGLQFPNYSSELNVNALELDDSALYLCASSSGATNEKLFFGSGTQLSVL.

This clone was detected a few times. V usage is TRBV5-1 and J usage is TRBJ2-1, with 12 nucleotides matching TRBD2. The CDR3 contains 17 residues. Trimming cost V 4 bases and J 4 bases; bases outside gene matches: 9. Germline CDR1 SGHRS, CDR2 YFSETQ. CDR3 protein: CASSTRTSGKGYNEQFF. CDR3 sequence (DNA): TGCGCCAGCAGCACCCGGACTAGCGGGAAGGGGTACAATGAGCAGTTCTTC.

There are a few counts of this clone. The chain uses TRBV4-2 and TRBJ2-7; 11 positions match TRBD1. The V gene end was trimmed by 2 bases and the J gene end by 7 bases; junction bases not matched to a gene: 10. Per germline, CDR1 LGHNA and CDR2 YNFKEQ. This CDR3 is 16 amino acids long. The CDR3 DNA is TGTGCCAGCAGCCAAATACTGAGGGACAGGGGGAAGGAGCAGTACTTC. Its translation: CASSQILRDRGKEQYF.

This clone turned up a few times. In nucleotides, the CDR3 is TGTGCCAGCAGCTCAGACCGGATCCCGCGGGAGCAGTACTTC. Amino acid sequence: CASSSDRIPREQYF. The gene calls are TRBV7-8 and TRBJ2-7, with D unresolved. The CDR3 extends over 14 amino acids. Trimming left V 4 bases short and J 7 bases short, with 17 bases between. Germline CDR1 SGHVS, CDR2 FQNEAQ.

This chain joins TRBV14 and TRBJ2-1; 9 nucleotides match TRBD2. The CDR3 is 16 residues long. The J segment lost 5 bases and the V segment lost 4 bases, leaving 9 bases of the junction unmatched. Looked up from germline, CDR1 is SGHDN and CDR2 is FVKESK. The CDR3 nucleotides read TGTGCCAGCAGCCTCTACGGCCGCGGGAGGGACAATGAGCAGTTCTTC. Translation gives CASSLYGRGRDNEQFF.

The gene calls are TRBV5-6 and TRBJ2-3; TRBD2 aligns across 7 bases. From germline, CDR1 is SGHDT and CDR2 YYEEEE. The CDR3 is 15 residues long. The V and J ends lost 0 bases and 2 bases, in that order; junction bases with no gene match: 3. The CDR3 nucleotides are TGTGCCAGCAGCTTGGAACTAGCGAACACAGATACGCAGTATTTT. Its translation: CASSLELANTDTQYF.

This clone was detected only a few times. This sequence joins TRBV28 and TRBJ1-2; 8 bases align to TRBD1. CDR1 MDHEN and CDR2 SYDVKM come from the germline V gene. The CDR3 has 15 amino acids. V dropped 2 bases and J dropped 4; count of bases not matched to a gene: 6. The CDR3 DNA reads as TGTGCCAGCAGTTTAGCAGGGGGCGCCCTCTATGGCTACACCTTC. Translated: CASSLAGGALYGYTF.

There are a few counts of this clone. The CDR3 sequence is CASSAKVLAGVGHEQFF. CDR3 bases: TGTGCCAGCAGCGCCAAGGTACTAGCGGGAGTTGGCCATGAGCAGTTCTTC. The rearrangement links TRBV9 to TRBJ2-1; 11 positions agree with TRBD2. V trimming: 3 bases; J trimming: 8 bases; junction bases outside the gene matches: 13. The CDR3 totals 17 residues. CDR1 and CDR2 from the germline V gene are SGDLS and YYNGEE.

This chain links TRBV5-4 with TRBJ2-3; 8 bases line up with TRBD2. Germline V gene lookup returns CDR1 SGHNT and CDR2 YYREEE (reference sequence). CDR3 length: 16 amino acids. The ends lost 0 bases at V and 5 bases at J; junction bases unmatched: 8. For the CDR3, the DNA is TGTGCCAGCAGCTTGGGACCTAATAGCGGGGAAGATACGCAGTATTTT. It encodes CASSLGPNSGEDTQYF.

In its sample, this clone was seen a few times. The chain recombines TRBV2 with TRBJ1-3, with 7 bases fitting TRBD1. The trim removed 4 bases at V and 4 bases at J, leaving 7 bases unmatched. CDR1 SNHLY and CDR2 FYNNEI come from the germline V gene. This CDR3 spans 15 amino acids. This CDR3 reads CASSAGGFAGNTIYF. Here the CDR3 DNA reads TGTGCCAGCAGTGCAGGGGGATTTGCAGGAAACACCATATATTTT.

This clone was counted at least ten times. V gene TRBV19 combines with J gene TRBJ2-3, with a weak D call TRBD2 (7 bases). With 7 bases removed from V and 4 bases from J, the gap between germline ends came to 18 bases. Germline loops: CDR1 LNHDA, CDR2 SQIVND (reference sequence). This CDR3 has 15 amino acids. The CDR3 here is CASTKLGGAPDTQYF. The CDR3 nucleotides read TGTGCCAGTACCAAACTGGGGGGGGCACCAGATACGCAGTATTTT.

The rearrangement joins TRBV9 to TRBJ2-7; 7 nucleotides align to TRBD2. The CDR3 consists of 13 residues. Germline CDR1 is SGDLS and CDR2 is YYNGEE. V gave up 3 bases and J gave up 6 bases; unmatched junction bases: 6. The CDR3, as DNA: TGTGCCAGCAGCGCAAGTTGGGAGGGCGAGCAGTACTTC. Amino acid sequence: CASSASWEGEQYF.

The V gene is TRBV28, the J gene TRBJ1-5, with D possibly TRBD1 on 5 matching bases. The CDR3 consists of 14 residues. In germline, CDR1 is MDHEN, CDR2 SYDVKM. The V end was cut by 6 bases, the J end by 4 bases, with 13 bases between. The CDR3 here is CASRPGYPNQPQHF. The CDR3 coding sequence is TGTGCCAGCAGACCAGGGTATCCGAATCAGCCCCAGCATTTT.

The CDR3 reads CASSSDWLTYNEQFF. In DNA, the CDR3 is TGTGCCAGCAGCTCCGACTGGCTAACTTACAATGAGCAGTTCTTC. The chain has TRBV5-4 and TRBJ2-1; D not certain. The V and J ends lost 3 bases and 4 bases respectively, with 14 bases between them. CDR1 and CDR2 from the germline V gene are SGHNT and YYREEE (reference sequence). This CDR3 has 15 amino acids.

V and J are TRBV5-4 and TRBJ2-7; TRBD1 aligns across 9 bases. J was trimmed by 5 bases and V by 4 bases; bases with no gene match: 7. This CDR3 is built from 14 residues. From germline, CDR1 is SGHNT and CDR2 YYREEE (reference sequence). The CDR3 loop is CASSTGTGFDEQYF. The CDR3 bases are TGTGCCAGCAGCACCGGGACAGGGTTCGACGAGCAGTACTTC.

The chain uses TRBV11-2 and TRBJ2-3, with 8 bases matching TRBD1. The CDR3 runs 16 residues. Germline loops: CDR1 SGHAT, CDR2 FQNNGV. J lost 5 bases, V lost 4 bases, and 11 bases had no gene match. CDR3 protein: CASSSSSGQGRDTQYF. The CDR3 bases are TGTGCCAGCAGCTCTAGCTCCGGACAGGGCAGAGATACGCAGTATTTT.

The V gene is TRBV29-1, the J gene TRBJ2-2, with a weak D call TRBD2 (6 bases). Per germline, CDR1 SQVTM and CDR2 ANQGSEA. The CDR3 spans 14 residues. The ends were cut back, 6 bases at V and 6 bases at J, with 17 bases in the middle. The CDR3 DNA sequence: TGCAGCGTCAAGGGGCGGGGTGCCTCCGGGGAGCTGTTTTTT. Amino acids: CSVKGRGASGELFF.

This clone was recorded a few times. This chain connects TRBV5-1 to TRBJ1-6; D is unclear. The V end was cut by 6 bases, the J end by 7 bases, with 8 bases between. The CDR3 has 12 residues. CDR1 and CDR2 from the germline V gene are SGHRS and YFSETQ. CDR3 nucleotide sequence: TGCGCCAGCAAGACGGGGAATTCACCCCTCCACTTT. Its protein product is CASKTGNSPLHF.

The CDR3 bases are TGTGCCAGCAGCTTTGACGGTTTGCTGGGGGCTTGGGGAAACACCATATATTTT. Its translation is CASSFDGLLGAWGNTIYF. The V and J genes are TRBV7-9 and TRBJ1-3; D is perhaps TRBD1 (6 bases). Germline CDR1 SEHNR, CDR2 FQNEAQ (reference sequence). The CDR3 has 18 residues. With 3 bases removed from V and 4 bases from J, the gap between germline ends came to 22 bases.

This sequence joins TRBV5-4 and TRBJ2-6; D perhaps matches TRBD2 (6 bases). Germline V gives CDR1 SGHNT, CDR2 YYREEE (reference sequence). The ends were cut back, 1 base at V and 1 base at J, with 12 bases in the middle. The CDR3 runs to 17 residues. The CDR3 region is CASSLWDWRSGANVLTF. The CDR3 DNA sequence: TGTGCCAGCAGCTTGTGGGACTGGAGGTCTGGGGCCAACGTCCTGACTTTC.